This T cell receptor (beta chain) originates from a study of cytomegalovirus exposure and HLA in healthy donors. The study's findings and limits: Because they were indistinguishable, some V segments, including TRBV6-2 and TRBV6-3, were excluded. Within an earlier analysis, most TCR beta V segments proved productive either about 90% or about 30% of the time. Researchers counted over 150 TCR beta chains as cytomegalovirus-associated.

CDR3 size: 13 residues. V dropped 1 base and J dropped 5 bases, with 9 bases sitting between them. From germline, CDR1 is SGHTS and CDR2 YDEGEE. PCR employed 60 Vbeta and 13 Jbeta primers. In the authors' methods: In a later analysis, the count reached about 82 million unique TCR beta chains, with 10 million to 11 million shared. Sequenced by immunoSEQ multiplex PCR; TCRdb stores in-frame clones only, minus some. V, J and clone size were drawn from that table, and D and trimming were deduced from the DNA. The table includes 65,000 to 90,000 clones, roughly 78% detected once. For this clone: The antigen remains unidentified.

This chain links TRBV5-8 with TRBJ2-5, with D possibly matching TRBD1 (5 bases). The sample comprised PBMCs. The receptor's source is a man aged 30 to 45 in good health and CMV-seronegative. The chain's CDR3 is CASSLQDMETQYF. CDR3 bases: TGTGCCAGCAGCTTGCAGGACATGGAGACCCAGTACTTC.